The clone carrying this T cell receptor (beta chain) has a handful of counts. This entry belongs to a study of human T cells and chemical hapten exposure. Unique molecular identifiers were attached to individual cDNA molecules during library preparation. TCRdb re-analysed the RACE reads in MiXCR, keeping a single row per CDR3 protein. The table shows roughly 130,000 distinct CDR3 sequences, with roughly 9.5% occurring only once. Documented time point: healthy volunteer bleed at 2 weeks. RNA extraction used unfractionated whole blood as the source of total RNA. Germline lookup yields CDR1 SGHNT and CDR2 YYREEE (reference sequence). Trimming removed 0 bases from V and 2 bases from J; junction bases left unmatched: 10. CDR3 length: 18 residues.

V usage is TRBV5-4 and J usage is TRBJ1-4, with TRBD1 identical over 7 bases. This TCR was recovered from a male donor in good health. Some clones in this sample may be carry-over from other donors' samples. Sequenced input: whole blood. The CDR3 bases are TGTGCCAGCAGCTTGGGACCGGGACAGAGTGCCACTAATGAAAAACTGTTTTTT. It codes for CASSLGPGQSATNEKLFF.